The source of this T cell receptor (beta chain) is a study of T-cell reconstitution after alpha-beta-depleted transplantation in children. The CDR3 extends over 16 amino acids. Germline CDR1 SGHTA, CDR2 FQGNSA. Trimming took off 5 bases at V and 0 bases at J, with 16 bases between the two ends. Preparation of the TCRbeta library used unique molecular identifiers. TCRdb redid the calling of the PCR reads with MiXCR, one entry per CDR3 protein. The data contain nearly 550,000 distinct CDR3 sequences, 15% to 20% of them singletons. The chain couples TRBV7-2 to TRBJ1-2, with no clear D. The TCR originated in a human donor who donated a stem cell graft to a child with acute lymphoblastic leukemia. The sample consisted of PBMCs from the stem cell graft donor, taken from the stem cell graft. The CDR3 DNA sequence: TGTGCCAGCAGCCAGCAGAGAAGGGCCCCTAACTATGGCTACACCTTC. It yields the protein CASSQQRRAPNYGYTF.